This section outlines one TCR beta chain sequence together with its context. The conserved phenylalanine or tryptophan normally closing the CDR3 is absent here, so this likely arose from a read error. These data come from a study of T cells in Graves' hyperthyroidism and ophthalmopathy. Stability of Graves' hyperthyroidism was defined as absent ophthalmopathy progression within 18 months. What was amplified from RNA transcripts were TCR beta CDR3 regions. HTBI primers drove first-round RT-PCR of the TCR CDR3. TCRdb redid the calling of the multiplex PCR reads with MiXCR, one entry per CDR3 protein. The sample records hundreds of thousands of distinct CDR3 sequences, around 39% being singletons. Trimming removed 0 bases at V and 7 bases at J, with 10 bases between. Germline CDR1 SGHRS, CDR2 YFSETQ. The CDR3 totals 13 residues.

The sequencing input was blood. This chain uses TRBV5-1 with TRBJ1-1; D is perhaps TRBD1 (5 bases). The TCR originated in a man aged 18-30 years with Graves' hyperthyroidism. For the CDR3, the DNA is TGCGCCAGCAGCTTGGGCGGGACTGGTGAAGCTTTCCTT. Amino acid sequence: CASSLGGTGEAFL.